The rows below give T cell receptor beta chains drawn from one sample of a study of blood T cell repertoires in COVID-19. Here immunoSEQ multiplex PCR was the method, and the copy in TCRdb shows in-frame clones only, minus some. Of 100,000 to 140,000 clones in the sample, 84% were seen once. Sequencing was carried out using peripheral blood. The source of these receptors is a human donor in a cohort sampled during active COVID-19. The CDR3 runs from the conserved cysteine through the conserved F or W. A D gene is named only where the DNA matches it firmly. A row's size may be missing; if present it is once, few, many or a size class.

d_call	clone_size	v_call	j_call	cdr3_aa	cdr3_nt
-	once	TRBV7-2	TRBJ1-2	CASSLPPGGGYTF	TGTGCCAGCAGCTTACCCCCCGGAGGGGGCTACACCTTC
TRBD1	-	TRBV24-1	TRBJ1-4	CATSDFRRTGVTNTNEKLFF	TGTGCCACCAGTGATTTTAGGAGGACAGGGGTTACGAACACTAATGAAAAACTGTTTTTT
TRBD2	once	TRBV7-3	TRBJ2-1	CASSLSSGTSGNNEQFF	TGTGCCAGCAGCTTATCCTCCGGGACTAGCGGGAACAATGAGCAGTTCTTC
TRBD1	few	TRBV3-1/TRBV3-2	TRBJ2-5	CARPGQGEGPKETQYF	TGTGCCAGGCCGGGACAGGGAGAGGGGCCAAAAGAGACCCAGTACTTC
TRBD1	-	TRBV11-2	TRBJ1-1	CASRKTGTIYTEAFF	TGTGCCAGCAGGAAGACAGGGACCATCTACACTGAAGCTTTCTTT
-	-	TRBV12-5	TRBJ2-5	CASALGGPQETQYF	TGTGCTAGTGCCTTGGGGGGACCCCAAGAGACCCAGTACTTC
TRBD1	-	TRBV18	TRBJ2-2	CASSLRTGGNTGELFF	TGTGCCAGCTCTCTTCGGACAGGGGGCAACACCGGGGAGCTGTTTTTT
-	-	TRBV27	TRBJ1-1	CASSPYGQASSYTEAFF	TGTGCCAGCAGTCCGTATGGGCAGGCCTCATCGTACACTGAAGCTTTCTTT
TRBD1	-	TRBV5-1	TRBJ2-2	CASSAGGANTGELFF	TGCGCCAGCAGCGCAGGGGGCGCGAACACCGGGGAGCTGTTTTTT
-	-	TRBV7-9	TRBJ2-1	CASSLAAGTAYNEQFF	TGTGCCAGCAGCTTAGCGGCGGGGACAGCATACAATGAGCAGTTCTTC
-	once	TRBV28	TRBJ2-3	CASSYTGTTDTQYF	TGTGCCAGCAGTTACACAGGTACCACAGATACGCAGTATTTT
-	once	TRBV25-1	TRBJ1-2	CASSEWGGGPNSNYGYTF	TGTGCCAGCAGTGAATGGGGGGGCGGGCCCAACTCTAACTATGGCTACACCTTC
-	-	TRBV5-5	TRBJ1-3	CASSPFSYSGNTIYF	TGTGCCAGCAGCCCGTTCTCTTACTCTGGAAACACCATATATTTT
TRBD1	-	TRBV2	TRBJ1-5	CASSEDGTGYQPQHF	TGTGCCAGCAGTGAAGACGGGACAGGGTATCAGCCCCAGCATTTT
TRBD2	-	TRBV2	TRBJ2-1	CASSDWTSFLTYNEQFF	TGTGCCAGCAGTGATTGGACTAGCTTTTTAACCTACAATGAGCAGTTCTTC
-	-	TRBV29-1	TRBJ1-1	CSVERGGVRPEAFF	TGCAGCGTTGAAAGGGGCGGAGTGCGCCCTGAAGCTTTCTTT
TRBD1	-	TRBV4-2	TRBJ1-1	CASSQGGSNTEAFF	TGTGCTAGCAGCCAGGGGGGATCGAACACTGAAGCTTTCTTT
-	-	TRBV24-1	TRBJ2-7	CATSAGAGYEQYF	TGTGCCACCAGTGCCGGAGCGGGCTACGAGCAGTACTTC
-	once	TRBV18	TRBJ2-5	CASSFGQPGAQETQYF	TGTGCCAGCTCATTCGGACAGCCTGGGGCACAAGAGACCCAGTACTTC
TRBD1	-	TRBV3-1/TRBV3-2	TRBJ2-3	CASSPRDRGRDTQYF	TGTGCCAGCAGCCCGCGGGACAGGGGGCGAGATACGCAGTATTTT
-	once	TRBV7-9	TRBJ2-5	CASNLDTDEETQYF	TGTGCCAGCAACCTGGACACCGACGAAGAGACCCAGTACTTC
-	-	TRBV7-2	TRBJ1-2	CASSLALGGYTF	TGTGCCAGCAGCTTAGCGCTAGGTGGCTACACCTTC
-	once	TRBV28	TRBJ2-2	CATKGMWVAGELFF	TGTGCCACCAAGGGGATGTGGGTAGCCGGGGAGCTGTTTTTT
-	-	TRBV30	TRBJ2-7	CAGGGGSYEQYF	TGTGCCGGGGGCGGAGGCTCCTACGAGCAGTACTTC
-	-	TRBV5-1	TRBJ1-2	CASSLDRVTGYTF	TGCGCCAGCAGCTTGGACAGGGTGACGGGCTACACCTTC
TRBD2	-	TRBV18	TRBJ2-6	CASSPPNPGLAGAHSGANVLTF	TGTGCCAGCTCACCACCTAATCCGGGACTAGCGGGCGCTCACTCTGGGGCCAACGTCCTGACTTTC
TRBD2	-	TRBV28	TRBJ2-2	CASNPRGRPRANTGELFF	TGTGCCAGTAACCCCCGCGGGAGACCCCGCGCGAACACCGGGGAGCTGTTTTTT
TRBD2	-	TRBV18	TRBJ2-1	CASSPPGGTSGIDEQFF	TGTGCCAGCTCACCACCGGGGGGGACTAGCGGGATCGATGAGCAGTTCTTC
-	-	TRBV6-6	TRBJ2-7	CATSGPSYEQYF	TGTGCCACCTCCGGTCCGTCCTACGAGCAGTACTTC
-	-	TRBV30	TRBJ1-2	CAWSRTTGNYGYTF	TGTGCCTGGAGTCGGACGACAGGAAACTATGGCTACACCTTC
TRBD2	few	TRBV30	TRBJ2-3	CAWTYPGGADTQYF	TGTGCCTGGACCTACCCCGGGGGGGCAGATACGCAGTATTTT
-	-	TRBV15	TRBJ1-5	CATSRESAGWSNQPQHF	TGTGCCACCAGCAGAGAATCGGCAGGATGGAGCAATCAGCCCCAGCATTTT
-	-	TRBV7-9	TRBJ1-5	CASSLMGGNSNQPQHF	TGTGCCAGCAGCTTAATGGGGGGGAATAGCAATCAGCCCCAGCATTTT
TRBD2	-	TRBV10-2	TRBJ2-7	CASRSWTSAPYEQYF	TGCGCCAGCAGATCATGGACTAGCGCTCCCTACGAGCAGTACTTC
-	few	TRBV19	TRBJ1-1	CASSIKTGGTEAFF	TGTGCCAGTAGTATCAAGACCGGGGGCACTGAAGCTTTCTTT
-	-	TRBV2	TRBJ1-4	CASRGDNEKLFF	TGTGCCAGCAGAGGAGATAATGAAAAACTGTTTTTT
TRBD1	-	TRBV9	TRBJ2-3	CASSATGQRTDTQYF	TGTGCCAGCAGCGCAACGGGACAGAGGACAGATACGCAGTATTTT